The rows below give T cell receptor beta chains drawn from one sample of a study of cytomegalovirus exposure and HLA in healthy donors. TCRdb keeps only in-frame clones here, not all; method: immunoSEQ multiplex PCR. The top ten clones hold 1% of a sample with roughly 280,000 clones, 65% to 90% of them seen once. Sequencing used PBMCs. These receptors were obtained from a woman aged 18-29 years in good health and CMV-seronegative. The CDR3 runs from the conserved cysteine through the conserved F or W. D genes are given only for firm matches. Expanded clones get a size class; other rows say once, few or many, or leave the size out.

length,V,size,J,D,CDR3,DNA
14,TRBV5-1,few,TRBJ1-2,NA,CASSLEAGKSGYTF,TGCGCCAGCAGCTTGGAAGCGGGTAAGAGCGGCTACACCTTC
14,TRBV7-9,NA,TRBJ2-7,TRBD1,CASSLTTGAYEQYF,TGTGCCAGCAGCTTAACGACAGGGGCCTACGAGCAGTACTTC
16,TRBV5-1,NA,TRBJ2-7,NA,CASSLEVEFEKRKQYF,TGCGCCAGCAGCTTGGAGGTGGAGTTCGAAAAGAGGAAGCAGTACTTC
16,TRBV10-3,few,TRBJ2-2,TRBD2,CAISYLAGGPTGELFF,TGTGCCATCAGTTACCTAGCGGGAGGGCCCACCGGGGAGCTGTTTTTT
15,TRBV5-5,NA,TRBJ1-3,NA,CATQGRTSSGNTIYF,TGTGCCACCCAGGGGCGGACAAGCTCTGGAAACACCATATATTTT
15,TRBV19,NA,TRBJ2-7,NA,CASSPSGGNGYEQYF,TGTGCCAGTAGTCCCAGTGGGGGGAACGGCTACGAGCAGTACTTC
12,TRBV29-1,NA,TRBJ1-1,NA,CSPGGSLTEAFF,TGCAGCCCCGGGGGTTCGCTGACTGAAGCTTTCTTT
15,TRBV25-1,NA,TRBJ2-7,TRBD1,CASSAWGQGAGEQYF,TGTGCCAGCAGTGCCTGGGGACAGGGGGCTGGGGAGCAGTACTTC
13,TRBV15,NA,TRBJ2-1,TRBD1,CATSRAIRDRQFF,TGTGCCACCAGCAGAGCTATCCGGGACAGGCAGTTCTTC
13,TRBV7-9,NA,TRBJ1-6,NA,CASSLSGGPALHF,TGTGCCAGCAGCCTGTCGGGAGGGCCTGCCCTCCACTTT
14,TRBV29-1,NA,TRBJ1-1,NA,CSVDRGLGNTEAFF,TGCAGCGTTGACAGGGGATTGGGGAACACTGAAGCTTTCTTT
14,TRBV6-5,NA,TRBJ1-1,NA,CASSPSVAVAEAFF,TGTGCCAGCAGTCCCTCAGTAGCGGTAGCTGAAGCTTTCTTT
12,TRBV6-5,NA,TRBJ1-2,NA,CASSYTNYGYTF,TGTGCCAGCAGTTATACAAACTATGGCTACACCTTC
15,TRBV6-1,NA,TRBJ2-6,NA,CASSESRSGANVLTF,TGTGCCAGCAGTGAGTCCCGCTCTGGGGCCAACGTCCTGACTTTC
13,TRBV7-2,once,TRBJ1-1,NA,CASSLLRETEAFF,TGTGCCAGCAGCTTACTCCGAGAGACTGAAGCTTTCTTT
15,TRBV6-5,NA,TRBJ1-5,TRBD1,CASRPHGQANQPQHF,TGTGCCAGCAGGCCCCACGGACAGGCGAATCAGCCCCAGCATTTT
14,TRBV5-1,NA,TRBJ2-1,TRBD1,CASSLEQGDNEQFF,TGCGCCAGCAGCTTGGAACAGGGGGACAATGAGCAGTTCTTC
15,TRBV6-5,NA,TRBJ2-5,TRBD2,CASNLAGGPQETQYF,TGTGCCAGCAACCTAGCGGGAGGGCCCCAAGAGACCCAGTACTTC
16,TRBV6-5,NA,TRBJ2-3,TRBD2,CASSYLAGESTDTQYF,TGTGCCAGCAGTTACCTAGCGGGAGAGTCCACAGATACGCAGTATTTT
18,TRBV4-1,once,TRBJ2-7,TRBD2,CASSPQALAGSRGYEQYF,TGCGCCAGCAGCCCACAAGCACTAGCGGGATCAAGGGGGTACGAGCAGTACTTC
16,TRBV10-3,NA,TRBJ1-2,NA,CAISEGWTTLNYGYTF,TGTGCCATCAGTGAAGGTTGGACAACTCTTAACTATGGCTACACCTTC
15,TRBV29-1,NA,TRBJ1-2,TRBD1,CSVEDEGQANYGYTF,TGCAGCGTGGAAGACGAAGGACAGGCCAACTATGGCTACACCTTC
18,TRBV4-1,NA,TRBJ1-5,NA,CASSPLSWTDNSNQPQHF,TGCGCCAGCAGCCCACTAAGCTGGACAGACAATAGCAATCAGCCCCAGCATTTT
18,TRBV9,NA,TRBJ1-6,NA,CASSAPRGTSSYNSPLHF,TGTGCCAGCAGCGCCCCCCGGGGAACGAGCTCCTATAATTCACCCCTCCACTTT
16,TRBV30,NA,TRBJ2-1,TRBD1,CAWIPTRDREGYEQFF,TGTGCCTGGATACCGACCCGGGACAGGGAGGGCTATGAGCAGTTCTTC
14,TRBV30,few,TRBJ1-2,NA,CAWSHRQVNYGYTF,TGTGCCTGGAGTCACCGACAGGTTAACTATGGCTACACCTTC
14,TRBV5-1,NA,TRBJ2-3,NA,CASSFAAHTDTQYF,TGCGCCAGCAGTTTCGCGGCCCACACAGATACGCAGTATTTT
16,TRBV6-5,once,TRBJ2-1,TRBD2,CASSYLPSGRDNEQFF,TGTGCCAGCAGTTACTTGCCTAGCGGGAGGGACAATGAGCAGTTCTTC
15,TRBV5-6,NA,TRBJ2-7,TRBD1,CASSLASGQGYEQYF,TGTGCCAGCAGCTTGGCCTCGGGACAGGGCTACGAGCAGTACTTC
14,TRBV7-9,NA,TRBJ1-1,NA,CASSGQRWETEAFF,TGTGCCAGCAGCGGCCAGCGATGGGAGACTGAAGCTTTCTTT
14,TRBV5-6,NA,TRBJ2-1,TRBD2,CASLTSGYYNEQFF,TGTGCCAGTTTGACTAGCGGGTATTACAATGAGCAGTTCTTC
15,TRBV30,NA,TRBJ2-3,NA,CAWSWQGPSTDTQYF,TGTGCCTGGAGTTGGCAGGGCCCAAGCACAGATACGCAGTATTTT
14,TRBV28,NA,TRBJ2-5,NA,CASSFVPGQETQYF,TGTGCCAGCAGTTTCGTGCCAGGTCAAGAGACCCAGTACTTC
14,TRBV30,NA,TRBJ2-7,NA,CAWTRLGVWGEQYF,TGTGCCTGGACCCGACTAGGGGTCTGGGGTGAGCAGTACTTC
15,TRBV4-3,NA,TRBJ2-7,TRBD2,CASSQTSGGQYEQYF,TGCGCCAGCAGCCAGACTAGCGGGGGCCAATACGAGCAGTACTTC
15,TRBV7-8,NA,TRBJ1-2,NA,CASSLAYRQGYGYTF,TGTGCCAGCAGCTTAGCCTATCGGCAGGGGTATGGCTACACCTTC
15,TRBV6-5,NA,TRBJ1-1,NA,CASSYSGGGNTEAFF,TGTGCCAGCAGTTACTCGGGAGGGGGAAACACTGAAGCTTTCTTT
15,TRBV11-3,NA,TRBJ2-1,TRBD2,CASSLGGGLNNEQFF,TGTGCCAGCAGCTTAGGCGGGGGGCTAAACAATGAGCAGTTCTTC
13,TRBV27,NA,TRBJ2-5,NA,CASSTLFLETQYF,TGTGCCAGCTCTACGCTCTTTTTGGAGACCCAGTACTTC
15,TRBV5-5,NA,TRBJ2-3,NA,CASSLRQTSTDTQYF,TGTGCCAGCAGCCTCCGACAGACTAGCACAGATACGCAGTATTTT
11,TRBV7-9,NA,TRBJ1-2,NA,CASSPRYGYTF,TGTGCCAGCAGCCCCCGCTATGGCTACACCTTC
14,TRBV30,NA,TRBJ1-5,NA,CAWSFGSGNQPQHF,TGTGCCTGGAGTTTCGGGTCGGGCAATCAGCCCCAGCATTTT
17,TRBV15,NA,TRBJ1-1,NA,CATSRDLRKGDHTEAFF,TGTGCCACCAGCAGAGATCTAAGGAAGGGAGACCACACTGAAGCTTTCTTT
16,TRBV6-5,NA,TRBJ2-7,TRBD2,CASSYGAGGPTYEQYF,TGTGCCAGCAGTTACGGCGCGGGGGGCCCAACCTACGAGCAGTACTTC
14,TRBV6-5,NA,TRBJ1-2,TRBD1,CASSLTGGSYGYTF,TGTGCCAGCAGCCTGACAGGGGGATCCTATGGCTACACCTTC
12,TRBV30,NA,TRBJ2-7,TRBD1,CAWSGDSYEQYF,TGTGCCTGGAGTGGGGACAGCTACGAGCAGTACTTC
15,TRBV11-2,NA,TRBJ1-1,NA,CASSAGGGMNTEAFF,TGTGCCAGCAGCGCGGGAGGAGGCATGAACACTGAAGCTTTCTTT
16,TRBV10-3,NA,TRBJ2-3,TRBD2,CAISRTSGPSTDTQYF,TGTGCCATCAGTAGGACTAGCGGACCTAGCACAGATACGCAGTATTTT
14,TRBV27,once,TRBJ2-1,TRBD1,CASSLTGGYNEQFF,TGTGCCAGCAGTTTAACAGGGGGCTACAATGAGCAGTTCTTC
15,TRBV6-4,NA,TRBJ2-1,TRBD2,CASSDSAGGYNEQFF,TGTGCCAGCAGTGACTCAGCGGGGGGATACAATGAGCAGTTCTTC
15,TRBV30,NA,TRBJ2-1,TRBD2,CAWDTTGGAYKSQFF,TGTGCCTGGGACACAACGGGGGGGGCTTATAAATCGCAGTTCTTC
13,TRBV5-6,NA,TRBJ1-1,NA,CASSYSMNTEAFF,TGTGCCAGCAGCTACAGCATGAACACTGAAGCTTTCTTT
14,TRBV9,NA,TRBJ2-1,NA,CASSPGGSGPEQFF,TGTGCCAGCAGTCCAGGGGGGTCGGGGCCTGAGCAGTTCTTC
14,TRBV6-5,NA,TRBJ2-1,TRBD2,CASSYTSGYNEQFF,TGTGCCAGCAGTTATACTAGCGGGTACAATGAGCAGTTCTTC
15,TRBV19,NA,TRBJ2-7,NA,CASSIGRTASYEQYF,TGTGCCAGTAGTATAGGCCGGACAGCGTCCTACGAGCAGTACTTC
11,TRBV14,once,TRBJ2-7,NA,CASSQVIEQYF,TGTGCCAGCAGCCAAGTAATCGAGCAGTACTTC
17,TRBV7-6,NA,TRBJ2-1,TRBD2,CASSYGTSGYSYNEQFF,TGTGCCAGCAGCTACGGGACTAGCGGGTACTCCTACAATGAGCAGTTCTTC
14,TRBV30,NA,TRBJ2-7,NA,CAWTSEVSSYEQYF,TGTGCCTGGACGTCGGAGGTAAGCTCCTACGAGCAGTACTTC